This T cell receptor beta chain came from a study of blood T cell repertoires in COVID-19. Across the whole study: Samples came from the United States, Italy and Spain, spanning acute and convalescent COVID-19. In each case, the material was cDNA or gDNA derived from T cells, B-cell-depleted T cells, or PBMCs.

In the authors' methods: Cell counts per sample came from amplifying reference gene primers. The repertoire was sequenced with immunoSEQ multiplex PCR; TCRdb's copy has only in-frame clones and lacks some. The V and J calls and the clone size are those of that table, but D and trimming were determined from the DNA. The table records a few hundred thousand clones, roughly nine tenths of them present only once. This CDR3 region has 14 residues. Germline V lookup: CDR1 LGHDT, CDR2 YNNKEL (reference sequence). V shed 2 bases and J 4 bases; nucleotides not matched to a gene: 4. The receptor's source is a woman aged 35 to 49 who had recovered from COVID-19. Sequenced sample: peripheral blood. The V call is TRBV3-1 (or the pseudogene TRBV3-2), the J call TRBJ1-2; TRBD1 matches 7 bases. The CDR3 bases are TGTGCCAGCAGCCAAATGACAGGGCCCTATGGCTACACCTTC. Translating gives CASSQMTGPYGYTF.